This TCR beta chain was recorded in a study of CD8 T cells in ankylosing spondylitis. This clonotype was counted a few times. Its antigen is as yet unknown. General observations from the study: Previous work reported some of these motif variants in the synovial fluid and blood of reactive arthritis. Fewer than 10 highly homologous variants formed a TCR beta motif that appeared characteristic of ankylosing spondylitis blood. Significant enrichment of disease-linked clones was reportedly seen in matched ankylosing spondylitis synovial fluid. With a CD8+ phenotype, disease-linked clones were relatively rare in peripheral blood.

The length of the CDR3 is 11 residues. V was shortened by 6 bases and J by 9 bases, with 9 bases between the two germline ends. A quantitative 5'-RACE method, one with molecular barcodes, was used to make TCR beta libraries. TCRdb fed the 5' RACE reads into MiXCR, producing one record per CDR3 protein. The sample shows hundreds of thousands of distinct CDR3 sequences, about 16% of them seen only once. The clonotype comes from a male donor with ankylosing spondylitis. V gene TRBV12-3 or TRBV12-4 combines with J gene TRBJ2-1, with D tentatively TRBD1 or TRBD2 (5 bases each). Sequencing was performed on blood, either unsorted or a sorted T cell fraction (not recorded which). In DNA, the CDR3 is TGTGCCAGCAGCCCGGGGCCTGAGCAGTTCTTC. This gives the protein CASSPGPEQFF.